This record covers a single TCR beta chain. Its antigen is currently unknown. The primer mix had 60 Vbeta and 13 Jbeta primers. Clones were sequenced by immunoSEQ multiplex PCR, and TCRdb holds only the in-frame ones, with some missing. The profile shows 110,000 or so clones, around 79% of them singletons. After removal of 0 bases from V and 0 bases from J, the junction contained 5 bases not matched to a gene. The CDR3 has 16 residues. Germline V gene lookup returns CDR1 MNHEY and CDR2 SVGAGI. These data belong to a study of cytomegalovirus exposure and HLA in healthy donors. For the study at large: From 190 million or so T cells, an earlier analysis saw 110 million or so unique TCR beta sequences.

Study-level findings and limits: In a later analysis, across HLA loci, associated TCR counts were highest for DRB1, lowest for HLA-C. Accounts indicate the classifier identified cytomegalovirus status with strong specificity and sensitivity.

The gene calls are TRBV6-5 and TRBJ2-7; 7 bases are a match to TRBD2. Sequencing used PBMCs. The clonotype was recovered from a woman aged 18-29 years in good health and CMV-seronegative. CDR3 protein: CASSYSASGSSYEQYF. Here the CDR3 DNA reads TGTGCCAGCAGTTACTCGGCTAGCGGCTCCTCCTACGAGCAGTACTTC.